This entry is about one T cell receptor beta chain. Antigen specificity is unknown. This entry belongs to a study of cytomegalovirus exposure and HLA in healthy donors. In the study overall: As released early, the data held 70 million to 95 million unique TCRs from HLA-typed donors. Study conclusions and caveats: Presence/absence analyses treated sequencing depth as roughly uniform across donors. Later findings reportedly placed an Asian-associated ancestry cluster below the approximately 670-donor mean for N-insertions.

Vbeta (60) and Jbeta (13) primers were used in the PCR. Profiled with immunoSEQ multiplex PCR; TCRdb holds only in-frame clones, not every one. The sample consists of 120,000 or so clones, roughly 80% of them appearing once. The V end lost 6 bases, the J end lost 6 bases, and 15 bases lay between the germline ends. This CDR3 comprises 13 residues. Germline values: CDR1 LNHDA, CDR2 SQIVND (reference sequence). Unrecorded immune exposure was likely among donors, who were nominally healthy when sampled. This sequence was found in a woman in her twenties or thirties in good health and CMV-seronegative. The chain uses TRBV19 and TRBJ2-7; a weak D match, TRBD2 (6 bases). The material sequenced was PBMCs. The CDR3 loop reads CASRARDSGEQYF. CDR3 in DNA: TGTGCCAGTAGAGCCAGGGACTCGGGCGAGCAGTACTTC.